The 23 T cell receptor beta chains reported below all come from one sample, sequenced in a study of T cell responses to AZD1222 COVID-19 vaccine. The protocol was immunoSEQ multiplex PCR, while the TCRdb copy is restricted to in-frame clones and leaves out a portion. The top ten hold about 14% of the sample, which has tens of thousands of clones, roughly 80% seen once. The sample consisted of peripheral blood, taken 28 days after the second AZD1222 dose. These receptors came from an adult who received the AZD1222 COVID-19 vaccine.

The rearrangement links TRBV6-2 or TRBV6-3 to TRBJ1-4; TRBD1 matches 7 bases. CDR1 and CDR2 from the germline V gene are MNHEY and SVGEGT. This CDR3 has 15 amino acids. V was pared by 3 bases and J by 8 bases, with 9 bases of the junction left unmatched. The CDR3 spells CASSYLRTGTEKLFF. In nucleotides, the CDR3 is TGTGCCAGCAGTTATCTTCGGACAGGAACAGAAAAACTGTTTTTT.

The chain uses TRBV20-1 and TRBJ2-2; no reliable D call. Germline V lookup: CDR1 DFQATT, CDR2 SNEGSKA (reference sequence). This CDR3 is built from 11 residues. V dropped 7 bases and J dropped 4 bases, with 7 bases sitting between them. Written as DNA, the CDR3 is TGCAGTGTTTTTACCACCGGGGAGCTGTTTTTT. It is translated as CSVFTTGELFF.

The chain uses TRBV4-3 and TRBJ2-1, with 11 positions matching TRBD2. The CDR3 has 18 residues. Trimming cost V 0 bases and J 4 bases; bases outside gene matches: 8. CDR1 is LGHNA, CDR2 YSLEER, per germline. CDR3: CASSQDPNLAGGYNEQFF. CDR3 sequence (DNA): TGCGCCAGCAGCCAAGATCCTAACCTAGCGGGGGGATACAATGAGCAGTTCTTC.

The sample holds a few counts of this clone. The chain has TRBV6-5 and TRBJ1-6, with D perhaps matching TRBD1 (6 bases). The V gene's germline CDR1 is MNHEY and CDR2 SVGAGI. The CDR3 runs 15 residues. V was trimmed by 7 bases and J by 7 bases, leaving 17 bases between them. CDR3 DNA sequence: TGTGCCAGCACCTTACTCGGACAGACAAATTCACCCCTCCACTTT. Translation: CASTLLGQTNSPLHF.

The chain combines TRBV5-4 with TRBJ1-2; D is undetermined. This CDR3 has 13 amino acids. V was cut by 10 bases and J by 2 bases, with 15 bases left in between. CDR1 and CDR2 from the germline V gene are SGHNT and YYREEE (reference sequence). The CDR3 loop is CAYAAGRNYGYTF. CDR3 in DNA: TGTGCCTATGCTGCGGGCAGAAACTATGGCTACACCTTC.

This chain uses TRBV7-8 with TRBJ1-2, with D hard to call. The germline V and J ends were trimmed by 1 base and 0 bases, with 12 bases remaining between them. CDR3 length: 16 residues. Germline V gene data show CDR1 as SGHVS and CDR2 as FQNEAQ. As DNA, the CDR3 is TGTGCCAGCAGCTTAGGGGTTGGGGTGGCTAACTATGGCTACACCTTC. As protein: CASSLGVGVANYGYTF. The full variable domain, in which reference TRBV7-8 and TRBJ1-2 provide the parts outside the CDR3, is GAGVSQSPRYKVAKRGQDVALRCDPISGHVSLFWYQQALGQGPEFLTYFQNEAQLDKSGLPSDRFFAERPEGSVSTLKIQRTQQEDSAVYLCASSLGVGVANYGYTFGSGTRLTVV.

J is TRBJ2-7 and V is TRBV30, with 7 bases matching TRBD2. CDR1 and CDR2 (germline): GTSNPN, SVGIG (reference sequence). This CDR3 has 14 residues. Trimming cost V 5 bases and J 6 bases; bases outside gene matches: 13. The CDR3 is CAWGGAGWSGEQYF. CDR3 DNA: TGTGCCTGGGGCGGAGCGGGGTGGTCGGGCGAGCAGTACTTC.

J is TRBJ1-2 and V is TRBV5-6, with TRBD1 as a possible D gene (6 bases). The CDR3 is 13 residues long. From germline, CDR1 is SGHDT and CDR2 YYEEEE. The V and J ends lost 3 bases and 9 bases respectively, with 15 bases between them. The CDR3 loop reads CASSWGGGSRYTF. The DNA of the CDR3 is TGTGCCAGCAGCTGGGGAGGGGGTTCTCGCTACACCTTC.

The rearrangement joins TRBV30 to TRBJ2-7; D unclear. The CDR3 runs to 15 residues. Germline CDR1 and CDR2: GTSNPN and SVGIG (reference sequence). Deletions cut 3 bases from V and 4 bases from J, with 19 bases between. Written as DNA, the CDR3 is TGTGCCTGGAGCAGAGGTTCGGGTGGAGCATACGAGCAGTACTTC. It encodes CAWSRGSGGAYEQYF.

The V and J genes are TRBV5-4 and TRBJ2-2; D is perhaps TRBD2 (5 bases). The CDR3 loop spans 18 amino acids. V lost 3 bases to trimming and J lost 2 bases, with 20 bases between them. Germline V lookup: CDR1 SGHNT, CDR2 YYREEE (reference sequence). Here the CDR3 DNA reads TGTGCCAGCAGCTCGGGCCTTGGGAGACACCAAAACACCGGGGAGCTGTTTTTT. Amino acid sequence: CASSSGLGRHQNTGELFF.

This clone occurred a few times. This chain connects TRBV6-2 or TRBV6-3 to TRBJ1-5; the D is unclear. The V and J ends lost 6 bases and 1 base respectively, with 7 bases between them. This CDR3 is built from 13 residues. From germline, CDR1 is MNHEY and CDR2 SVGEGT. CDR3 loop: CASSLTSNQPQHF. CDR3 nucleotide sequence: TGTGCCAGCAGCCTCACCAGCAATCAGCCCCAGCATTTT.

This clone occurred a few times. The J gene is TRBJ2-2, the V gene TRBV28, with TRBD1 as a possible D gene (5 bases). V lost 6 bases, J lost 0 bases, and 11 bases lay in between. CDR1 is MDHEN and CDR2 is SYDVKM in the germline V gene. This CDR3 spans 15 amino acids. This chain's CDR3 is CASSPPTANTGELFF. The CDR3 bases are TGTGCCAGCAGCCCCCCGACAGCGAACACCGGGGAGCTGTTTTTT.

The chain couples TRBV7-2 to TRBJ2-7; possibly TRBD2 for D (5 bases). Germline CDR1 and CDR2: SGHTA and FQGNSA. V was pared by 1 base and J by 6 bases, with 28 bases between. The CDR3 spans 19 residues. In DNA, the CDR3 is TGTGCCAGCAGCTTAGATGTGTGGACGGTTCCAGCGGTGGGTGGCGAGCAGTACTTC. As protein: CASSLDVWTVPAVGGEQYF.

CDR3: CASTPRAGFSGANVLTF. The CDR3 nucleotides read TGTGCCAGTACCCCGCGGGCAGGGTTCTCTGGGGCCAACGTCCTGACTTTC. The V and J genes are TRBV19 and TRBJ2-6; D may correspond to TRBD1 or TRBD2 (5 bases each). The V gene lost 7 bases and the J gene lost 0 bases, with 16 bases spanning the gap. There are 17 residues in the CDR3. CDR1 LNHDA and CDR2 SQIVND come from the germline V gene (reference sequence).

The sample holds one count of this clone. J is TRBJ2-3 and V is TRBV4-2, with 7 bases aligning to TRBD2. Germline-derived CDR1 and CDR2 are LGHNA and YNFKEQ. V was pared by 1 base and J by 5 bases, with 9 bases of the junction left unmatched. The CDR3 totals 16 residues. DNA of the CDR3: TGTGCCAGCAGCCAAGTGGGGACTATCCGAGTAGATACGCAGTATTTT. As protein: CASSQVGTIRVDTQYF.

The J gene is TRBJ1-6, the V gene TRBV27, with TRBD1 as a possible D gene (6 bases). Germline CDR1 MNHEY, CDR2 SMNVEV (reference sequence). This CDR3 has 16 amino acids. V dropped 9 bases and J dropped 8 bases, with 23 bases sitting between them. The CDR3: CASGKGGMANHSPLHF. The CDR3 bases are TGTGCCAGTGGGAAGGGGGGGATGGCGAATCATTCACCCCTCCACTTT.

The chain links TRBV9 to TRBJ2-3; 7 nucleotides match TRBD2. Losses at the gene ends were 0 bases for V and 2 bases for J; bases not matched to a gene: 6. The CDR3 contains 16 residues. Germline V lookup: CDR1 SGDLS, CDR2 YYNGEE. The CDR3 DNA sequence: TGTGCCAGCAGCGTAGCTAGCGGAGGGCCCACAGATACGCAGTATTTT. It specifies CASSVASGGPTDTQYF.

For this clone: An end of the junction does not agree with germline; a read error may underlie this. This CDR3 is CASKDRGRREGLGSF. CDR3 sequence (DNA): TGTGCCAGCAAAGACCGGGGCCGCCGAGAAGGGTTGGGTTCCTTC. The V gene is TRBV28, the J gene TRBJ1-2; tentative D call: TRBD1 (5 bases). This CDR3 has 15 residues. CDR1 and CDR2 from the germline V gene are MDHEN and SYDVKM.

The chain employs TRBV10-2 and TRBJ1-5; TRBD1 matches at 7 bases. Looked up from germline, CDR1 is WSHSY and CDR2 is SAAADI. The CDR3 totals 15 residues. V lost 8 bases, J lost 0 bases, and 7 bases stayed unmatched. The CDR3, as DNA: TGCGCCAGCGCAAGACAGGGATATAGCAATCAGCCCCAGCATTTT. Translating gives CASARQGYSNQPQHF.

There are a few counts of this clone. The chain is built from TRBV7-3 and TRBJ2-7, with 8 bases fitting TRBD1. Germline trimming cut 3 bases from V and 0 bases from J; bases unmatched to any gene: 10. Germline V gives CDR1 SGHTA, CDR2 FQGTGA. CDR3 size: 17 residues. As DNA, the CDR3 is TGTGCCAGCAGCTTTCTAGCTCGGGACAGGAGCTCCTACGAGCAGTACTTC. Translating gives CASSFLARDRSSYEQYF.

This chain joins TRBV24-1 and TRBJ1-5, with a possible D match to TRBD1 (6 bases). This CDR3 spans 17 amino acids. Trimming stripped 0 bases from V and 5 bases from J, with 16 bases between. The germline gives CDR1 KGHDR, CDR2 SFDVKD. The CDR3 reads CATSDLDARGWYQPQHF. CDR3 nucleotides: TGTGCCACCAGTGATTTGGATGCCAGGGGTTGGTATCAGCCCCAGCATTTT.

The chain employs TRBV5-4 and TRBJ1-2; a possible D gene is TRBD1 (6 bases). This CDR3 region has 12 residues. Trimming took 2 bases from V and 6 from J, leaving 8 bases between them. The germline CDR1 and CDR2 sequences are SGHNT and YYREEE (reference sequence). This CDR3 reads CASSLQGNGYTF. The CDR3 DNA reads as TGTGCCAGCAGCTTACAGGGAAATGGCTACACCTTC.

The J gene is TRBJ1-2, the V gene TRBV5-5; D is ambiguous. Germline V lookup: CDR1 SGHKS, CDR2 YYEKEE (reference sequence). CDR3 length equals 15 residues. The V and J ends lost 0 bases and 5 bases respectively, with 14 bases between them. CDR3 DNA sequence: TGTGCCAGCAGCTTGGTGGTGGGCTTAAAATATGGCTACACCTTC. As protein: CASSLVVGLKYGYTF.